Below, one T cell receptor beta chain is given with its context. Indicated treatment: 15 to 20 received Ad26.COV2.S at low or high dose, single or two shots; 5 received placebo; per-sample allocation not given. Samples came from day 63 after the first vaccine or placebo injection. Built on an Ad26 vector, the vaccine expressed Wuhan-strain SARS-CoV-2 spike. The data stem from a study of Ad26.COV2.S vaccination and SARS-CoV-2 variants. Overall study: The trial was COV1001 and the donor's arm was Ad26.COV2.S. The authors gave Ad26.COV2.S intramuscularly, either once or twice 56 days apart.

The repertoire was sequenced with immunoSEQ multiplex PCR; TCRdb's copy has only in-frame clones and lacks some. The sample yields hundreds of thousands of clones, roughly 90% seen once. The CDR3 has 15 residues. CDR1 is SGHVT and CDR2 is SQSDAQ in the germline V gene. V gave up 3 bases and J gave up 6 bases, with 15 bases separating them. The sequence was obtained from a person aged 18-65 years who received the Ad26.COV2.S COVID-19 vaccine or a placebo. The sample consisted of peripheral blood, taken in a trial of Ad26.COV2.S vaccine versus placebo. The chain recombines TRBV7-4 with TRBJ2-4; tentatively, D is TRBD1 (6 bases). The CDR3 DNA sequence: TGTGCCAGCAGCTTCAGTCCCACAGGGCGAAACATTCAGTACTTC. It yields the protein CASSFSPTGRNIQYF.